These 30 T cell receptor beta chains were sequenced from one sample in a study of immune cell composition in non-small cell lung cancer. The method was immunoSEQ multiplex PCR; TCRdb's version includes in-frame clones alone and lacks a portion of them. The sample consists of around 2,000 clones, approximately 83% of them appearing once. The sample comprised lung tumor tissue. The source is a human donor with non-small cell lung cancer.

The chain couples TRBV27 to TRBJ1-1; the match to TRBD1 covers 11 bases. Germline V gives CDR1 MNHEY, CDR2 SMNVEV (reference sequence). The junction had 7 bases not matched to a gene; V was cut back by 5 bases and J by 5 bases. The CDR3 runs to 15 residues. The CDR3 is CASSIRTGGVTEAFF. CDR3 nucleotide sequence: TGTGCCAGCAGTATTCGGACAGGGGGCGTTACTGAAGCTTTCTTT.

This chain links TRBV27 with TRBJ2-3; possible D gene TRBD1, 6 bases. Trimming removed 0 bases at V and 1 base at J, with 8 bases between. The V gene's germline CDR1 is MNHEY and CDR2 SMNVEV (reference sequence). The CDR3 has 15 residues. CDR3 protein: CASSLSQGRTDTQYF. The CDR3 DNA is TGTGCCAGCAGTTTATCTCAGGGGCGCACAGATACGCAGTATTTT.

A word on this clone: An end of the junction does not agree with germline; a read error may underlie this. The V call is TRBV6-5, the J call TRBJ2-1, with 9 bases matching TRBD2. This CDR3 region has 16 residues. Germline V gene lookup returns CDR1 MNHEY and CDR2 SVGAGI. CDR3 nucleotide sequence: TGTGCCAGCAGTTACTCGAGGCGGGAGGGCCGCAATCAGCAGTTCTTC. Its protein is CASSYSRREGRNQQFF.

The chain combines TRBV27 with TRBJ1-2; tentative D call: TRBD1 (6 bases). The length of the CDR3 is 18 residues. Germline lookup yields CDR1 MNHEY and CDR2 SMNVEV (reference sequence). Trimming cost V 3 bases and J 5 bases, with 25 bases left between them. DNA for the CDR3: TGTGCCAGCAGTTTGTTCGGGACAAAGGATGGACCTACATATGGCTACACCTTC. The encoded protein is CASSLFGTKDGPTYGYTF.

The genes are TRBV18 and TRBJ1-4; possible D gene TRBD1, 6 bases. CDR1 and CDR2 from the germline V gene are KGHSH and LQKENI. Trimming took 1 base from V and 7 from J, leaving 13 bases between them. The CDR3 runs to 15 residues. In DNA, the CDR3 is TGTGCCAGCTCACCACAAGGGGGTGAAGGTGAAAAACTGTTTTTT. Its protein product is CASSPQGGEGEKLFF.

In this sample, this clone turned up once. The chain uses TRBV4-2 and TRBJ2-1, with D uncertain. Deletions cut 0 bases from V and 0 bases from J, with 3 bases between. The germline gives CDR1 LGHNA, CDR2 YNFKEQ. The CDR3 is made up of 14 amino acids. CDR3 amino acids: CASSQDDSYNEQFF. The CDR3 DNA reads TGTGCCAGCAGCCAAGATGACTCCTACAATGAGCAGTTCTTC.

The J gene is TRBJ2-2, the V gene TRBV15; 9 nucleotides align to TRBD2. The V segment lost 0 bases and the J segment 3 bases; nucleotides outside the gene matches: 8. CDR3 length equals 18 residues. Per germline, CDR1 LNHNV and CDR2 YYDKDF (reference sequence). The CDR3 nucleotides read TGTGCCACCAGCAGAGATTGGGGCGGGAGGGTCGACACCGGGGAGCTGTTTTTT. It translates to CATSRDWGGRVDTGELFF.

The V gene is TRBV7-8, the J gene TRBJ1-2, with TRBD1 as a possible D gene (6 bases). V lost 1 base and J 8 bases, leaving 14 bases between the germline ends. The CDR3 sequence is 14 residues long. CDR1 and CDR2 (germline): SGHVS, FQNEAQ. CDR3 bases: TGTGCCAGCAGCTTAGGGGGGGGCACCGTAGGCTACACCTTC. It yields the protein CASSLGGGTVGYTF.

This chain uses TRBV11-2 with TRBJ1-6; possibly TRBD1 for D (6 bases). The CDR3 length is 18 residues. Germline loops: CDR1 SGHAT, CDR2 FQNNGV. V gave up 5 bases and J gave up 8 bases, with 25 bases separating them. CDR3: CASSPGGRLESFDSPLHF. In nucleotides, the CDR3 is TGTGCCAGCAGCCCCGGGGGCAGACTCGAGTCTTTCGATTCACCCCTCCACTTT.

The chain couples TRBV5-4 to TRBJ2-7; D ambiguous. Germline CDR1 and CDR2: SGHNT and YYREEE (reference sequence). Trimming left V 5 bases short and J 2 bases short, with 11 bases between. This CDR3 has 13 amino acids. The CDR3 here is CASSRTATYEQYF. The DNA for the CDR3 is TGTGCCAGCAGTAGAACAGCGACCTACGAGCAGTACTTC.

The rearrangement links TRBV7-3 to TRBJ2-2; tentative D call: TRBD1 (6 bases). The V gene's germline CDR1 is SGHTA and CDR2 FQGTGA. The germline V and J ends were trimmed by 5 bases and 0 bases, with 13 bases remaining between them. This CDR3 is 16 amino acids long. The CDR3: CASSPYWTANTGELFF. CDR3 in DNA: TGTGCCAGCAGCCCTTATTGGACAGCGAACACCGGGGAGCTGTTTTTT. The entire variable domain, with the rest obtained from reference TRBV7-3 and TRBJ2-2, is as follows: GAGVSQTPSNKVTEKGKYVELRCDPISGHTALYWYRQSLGQGPEFLIYFQGTGAADDSGLPNDRFFAVRPEGSVSTLKIQRTERGDSAVYLCASSPYWTANTGELFFGEGSRLTVL.

This rearrangement joins TRBV5-1 to TRBJ1-4; no definite D call. There are 15 residues in the CDR3. Germline loops: CDR1 SGHRS, CDR2 YFSETQ. Trimming stripped 4 bases from V and 0 bases from J, with 10 bases between. The CDR3 DNA reads TGCGCCAGCAGCGATGGGCGTGCAACTAATGAAAAACTGTTTTTT. Residues: CASSDGRATNEKLFF.

The gene calls are TRBV28 and TRBJ2-1, with 8 nucleotides matching TRBD2. This CDR3 has 18 amino acids. The germline V gene encodes CDR1 MDHEN and CDR2 SYDVKM. The junction had 13 bases not matched to a gene; V was cut back by 1 base and J by 5 bases. CDR3 nucleotides: TGTGCCAGCAGTTTATATGCGGGAGGCTCTACCTGGAACAATGAGCAGTTCTTC. Protein: CASSLYAGGSTWNNEQFF.

The V and J genes are TRBV18 and TRBJ2-1; 7 nucleotides agree with TRBD2. CDR3 length equals 18 residues. Germline V lookup: CDR1 KGHSH, CDR2 LQKENI. Germline trimming cut 3 bases from V and 2 bases from J; bases unmatched to any gene: 13. CDR3 amino acids: CASSPMEGGVGAYNEQFF. The CDR3 nucleotides are TGTGCCAGCTCACCTATGGAGGGAGGGGTAGGTGCCTACAATGAGCAGTTCTTC. The whole variable domain, filled in from reference TRBV18 and TRBJ2-1, reads NAGVMQNPRHLVRRRGQEARLRCSPMKGHSHVYWYRQLPEEGLKFMVYLQKENIIDESGMPKERFSAEFPKEGPSILRIQQVVRGDSAAYFCASSPMEGGVGAYNEQFFGPGTRLTVL.

This clone came up a few times. V usage is TRBV28 and J usage is TRBJ1-4; D gene ambiguous. The length of the CDR3 is 14 residues. Germline V gives CDR1 MDHEN, CDR2 SYDVKM. The V gene lost 4 bases and the J gene lost 7 bases, with 13 bases spanning the gap. This CDR3 is CASSSAPEREKLFF. The CDR3 coding sequence is TGTGCCAGCAGTTCAGCCCCAGAACGTGAAAAACTGTTTTTT. The full variable domain, completed using reference TRBV28 and TRBJ1-4, is DVKVTQSSRYLVKRTGEKVFLECVQDMDHENMFWYRQDPGLGLRLIYFSYDVKMKEKGDIPEGYSVSREKKERFSLILESASTNQTSMYLCASSSAPEREKLFFGSGTQLSVL.

The J gene is TRBJ2-7, the V gene TRBV5-5; D gene uncertain. Germline V lookup: CDR1 SGHKS, CDR2 YYEKEE (reference sequence). There are 13 residues in the CDR3. Trimming cost V 4 bases and J 0 bases, with 8 bases left between them. Here the CDR3 reads CASSGLSSYEQYF. CDR3 nucleotide sequence: TGTGCCAGCAGCGGTTTAAGCTCCTACGAGCAGTACTTC.

This clone was seen a few times. This sequence joins TRBV11-3 and TRBJ2-1; D tentatively fits TRBD1 or TRBD2 (5 bases each). CDR1 and CDR2 (germline): SGHNT, YENEEA. Trimming took off 4 bases at V and 6 bases at J, with 19 bases between the two ends. The CDR3 is 16 residues long. The CDR3 DNA reads as TGTGCCAGCAGCTGGATCGAGGGGCCCTCTACCAATGAGCAGTTCTTC. Protein sequence: CASSWIEGPSTNEQFF.

The chain employs TRBV30 and TRBJ2-3, with TRBD2 matching over 15 bases. CDR3 length equals 15 residues. V lost 3 bases, J lost 3 bases, and 1 base stayed unmatched. Per germline, CDR1 GTSNPN and CDR2 SVGIG (reference sequence). In nucleotides, the CDR3 is TGTGCCTGGAGCGGACTAGCGGGGGGGACAGATACGCAGTATTTT. This sequence encodes CAWSGLAGGTDTQYF.

This chain connects TRBV9 to TRBJ2-1; TRBD1 is a possible D gene (5 bases). With 0 bases removed from V and 12 bases from J, the gap between germline ends came to 13 bases. Germline values: CDR1 SGDLS, CDR2 YYNGEE. The CDR3 has 13 residues. The CDR3 region has the DNA TGTGCCAGCAGCGTAGCCCCCAGGGCCGGGCAGTTCTTC. Amino acid sequence: CASSVAPRAGQFF.

The J gene is TRBJ1-3, the V gene TRBV6-1; D gene unclear. CDR3 length equals 13 residues. Deletions cut 11 bases from V and 8 bases from J, with 19 bases between. The germline V gene encodes CDR1 MNHNS and CDR2 SASEGT. Written as DNA, the CDR3 is TGTGCCTGCTCAATTGACGGAAGAGACACCATATATTTT. It is translated as CACSIDGRDTIYF.

The V gene is TRBV4-3, the J gene TRBJ2-5, with D tentatively TRBD1 (6 bases). The V end was cut by 3 bases, the J end by 4 bases, with 9 bases between. Germline-derived CDR1 and CDR2 are LGHNA and YSLEER. The CDR3 has 13 residues. In DNA, the CDR3 is TGCGCCAGCAGCCAGTCGACAGGAGAGACCCAGTACTTC. Amino acids: CASSQSTGETQYF.

The V gene is TRBV28, the J gene TRBJ1-2; 9 positions agree with TRBD1. CDR3 length: 18 residues. J gave up 3 bases and V 4 bases, and 15 bases lay outside the gene matches. Germline V gene lookup returns CDR1 MDHEN and CDR2 SYDVKM. This chain's CDR3 is CASSSLYGGQGSHYGYTF. The CDR3 nucleotides are TGTGCCAGCAGTTCACTTTATGGAGGACAGGGGAGCCACTATGGCTACACCTTC.

The gene calls are TRBV19 and TRBJ1-4; TRBD1 is a possible D gene (6 bases). The CDR3 covers 14 residues. Per the germline V gene, CDR1 is LNHDA and CDR2 is SQIVND (reference sequence). Trimming stripped 7 bases from V and 3 bases from J, with 12 bases between. This CDR3 is CASNRGHSNEKLFF. In DNA form, the CDR3 reads TGTGCCAGTAATAGGGGACACTCTAATGAAAAACTGTTTTTT.

The chain couples TRBV9 to TRBJ2-2; weak D call: TRBD2 (6 bases). The CDR3 length is 18 residues. Trimming took off 4 bases at V and 2 bases at J, with 21 bases between the two ends. CDR1 and CDR2 (germline): SGDLS, YYNGEE. In DNA form, the CDR3 reads TGTGCCAGCAGCCGAGATCTATATGCGGGACGTAACACCGGGGAGCTGTTTTTT. This sequence encodes CASSRDLYAGRNTGELFF.

The chain carries TRBV5-6 and TRBJ2-5; 12 nucleotides line up with TRBD2. This CDR3 region has 15 residues. V was pared by 5 bases and J by 4 bases, with 6 bases of the junction left unmatched. CDR1 is SGHDT and CDR2 is YYEEEE in the germline V gene. The CDR3 bases are TGTGCCAGCAGACCGACTAGCGGGAGAGGAGAGACCCAGTACTTC. Protein product: CASRPTSGRGETQYF.

The gene calls are TRBV4-1 and TRBJ1-2; D is unclear. Germline assignment: CDR1 MGHRA and CDR2 YSYEKL. The V gene lost 2 bases and the J gene lost 4 bases, with 11 bases spanning the gap. The CDR3 loop spans 14 amino acids. This CDR3 reads CASSQSLYGYGYTF. The CDR3 region has the DNA TGCGCCAGCAGCCAATCCCTTTACGGCTATGGCTACACCTTC.

V gene TRBV28 combines with J gene TRBJ1-6; tentative D call: TRBD1 (6 bases). Between the trimmed V and J ends, which lost 7 bases and 7 bases, there was a span of 14 bases. Germline-derived CDR1 and CDR2 are MDHEN and SYDVKM. The CDR3 totals 14 residues. DNA of the CDR3: TGTGCCAGCATCCTAGGGGGGGCGAATTCACCCCTCCACTTT. Residues: CASILGGANSPLHF.

CDR3 sequence (DNA): TGTGCCAGCTCTCTCTTCCGGCCCTATCTTCAGGCAATCTACGAGCAGTACTTC. Translated: CASSLFRPYLQAIYEQYF. The V call is TRBV18, the J call TRBJ2-7; D is ambiguous. This CDR3 has 18 residues. V was clipped by 6 bases and J by 3 bases, with 27 bases between them. Germline V lookup: CDR1 KGHSH, CDR2 LQKENI.

The count of this clone is one. The chain combines TRBV27 with TRBJ1-4; TRBD1 agrees at 8 bases. Unmatched junction bases numbered 12, after V lost 5 bases and J lost 7 bases. The CDR3 is made up of 16 amino acids. Per the germline V gene, CDR1 is MNHEY and CDR2 is SMNVEV (reference sequence). The CDR3: CASSPTPDRDSEKLFF. The CDR3 DNA follows: TGTGCCAGCAGTCCCACCCCGGACAGGGATAGTGAAAAACTGTTTTTT.

V and J are TRBV7-9 and TRBJ1-2; 7 nucleotides match TRBD1. Trimming removed 5 bases from V and 3 bases from J; junction bases left unmatched: 6. CDR1 SEHNR and CDR2 FQNEAQ come from the germline V gene (reference sequence). This CDR3 spans 14 amino acids. This chain's CDR3 is CASSVLQGYYGYTF. For the CDR3, the DNA is TGTGCCAGCAGCGTATTACAGGGGTACTATGGCTACACCTTC.